This T cell receptor (beta chain) is from a study of post-analysis software for immune sequencing data. Notes on the study in general: Samples sharing a preparation batch grouped tightly together when assessed by F measure. Patients showed TRBV5-6, TRBV5-1 and TRBV20-1 among a few TRBV segments more frequent than in controls. Relative to controls, patients with multiple sclerosis showed significantly lower normalized Chao1 diversity.

Built from TCR beta cDNA, the libraries had unique molecular identifiers in them. TCRdb reprocessed the PCR reads with MiXCR, giving one entry per CDR3 protein. The sample has fewer than 850,000 distinct CDR3 sequences, 25% to 30% seen once. This clonotype has more than one count but fewer than ten. The target antigen is unknown. J was trimmed by 7 bases and V by 3 bases; bases with no gene match: 7. Germline V lookup: CDR1 SQVTM, CDR2 ANQGSEA. This CDR3 is built from 14 residues. J is TRBJ2-1 and V is TRBV29-1; 9 positions match TRBD2. The sample consisted of blood. This TCR was sampled from a girl aged 5-17 years with multiple sclerosis. The CDR3 here is CSVDSAGGPNEQFF. In nucleotides, the CDR3 is TGCAGCGTTGATAGTGCGGGAGGGCCAAATGAGCAGTTCTTC.